These 24 T cell receptor beta chains came from one sample sequenced in a study of blood T cell repertoires in COVID-19. Profiling relied on immunoSEQ multiplex PCR, and the TCRdb table lists in-frame clones only, not all of them. This table has around 300,000 clones, around 90% appearing once. The sample comprised PBMCs or T cells enriched from blood (not recorded which). Receptors originate from a woman aged 40 to 50 who had recovered from COVID-19.

The J gene is TRBJ2-7, the V gene TRBV5-1, with 13 bases fitting TRBD2. Germline V gene lookup returns CDR1 SGHRS and CDR2 YFSETQ. J gave up 0 bases and V 3 bases, and 9 bases lay outside the gene matches. CDR3 size: 18 residues. The CDR3 region is CASSSRTSGSAGSYEQYF. The CDR3 nucleotides are TGCGCCAGCAGCTCCCGGACTAGCGGGAGTGCGGGCTCCTACGAGCAGTACTTC. The whole variable domain, filled in from reference TRBV5-1 and TRBJ2-7, reads KAGVTQTPRYLIKTRGQQVTLSCSPISGHRSVSWYQQTPGQGLQFLFEYFSETQRNKGNFPGRFSGRQFSNSRSEMNVSTLELGDSALYLCASSSRTSGSAGSYEQYFGPGTRLTVT.

V and J are TRBV10-2 and TRBJ1-2; D unresolved. The CDR3 runs to 12 residues. The V end lost 6 bases, the J end lost 4 bases, and 9 bases lay between the germline ends. Germline V gene data show CDR1 as WSHSY and CDR2 as SAAADI. The DNA of the CDR3 is TGCGCCAGCAGGGGAGCAGTCTATGGCTACACCTTC. This translates into CASRGAVYGYTF.

CDR3 region: CAIRRSGGTESSYNEQFF. DNA of the CDR3: TGTGCCATTAGGCGTAGCGGGGGAACAGAGAGCTCCTACAATGAGCAGTTCTTC. The chain is built from TRBV10-3 and TRBJ2-1; 9 bases fit TRBD2. This CDR3 has 18 residues. The J segment lost 0 bases and the V segment lost 9 bases, leaving 15 bases of the junction unmatched. Germline V gene sequence: CDR1 ENHRY, CDR2 SYGVKD.

V gene TRBV7-9 combines with J gene TRBJ1-2, with D possibly being TRBD1 (6 bases). Looked up from germline, CDR1 is SEHNR and CDR2 is FQNEAQ (reference sequence). The germline V and J ends were trimmed by 3 bases and 3 bases, with 14 bases remaining between them. There are 15 residues in the CDR3. CDR3 region: CASSLPEQGHYGYTF. CDR3 bases: TGTGCCAGCAGCTTGCCGGAACAGGGACACTATGGCTACACCTTC.

The V call is TRBV9, the J call TRBJ2-3, with TRBD2 matching 13 bases. The CDR3 has 16 residues. CDR1 and CDR2 (germline): SGDLS, YYNGEE. With V trimmed by 2 bases and J by 5 bases, 5 bases remained unmatched. The CDR3 loop is CASSVTSGRVVDTQYF. CDR3 DNA: TGTGCCAGCAGCGTCACTAGCGGGAGGGTGGTAGATACGCAGTATTTT.

This chain joins TRBV4-1 and TRBJ2-3, with TRBD2 matching 12 bases. Trimming at V came to 4 bases and at J to 0 bases, leaving 5 bases not matched to a gene. CDR1 and CDR2 from the germline V gene are MGHRA and YSYEKL. This CDR3 is built from 17 residues. The chain's CDR3 is CASSRRTSGESTDTQYF. DNA for the CDR3: TGCGCCAGCAGCCGGAGGACTAGCGGGGAGAGCACAGATACGCAGTATTTT.

V gene TRBV3-1 (or the pseudogene TRBV3-2) combines with J gene TRBJ1-2; D unresolved. The CDR3 runs 15 residues. Looked up from germline, CDR1 is LGHDT and CDR2 is YNNKEL (reference sequence). Trimming cost V 4 bases and J 7 bases, with 19 bases left between them. The CDR3: CASSPSVAGLGGYTF. CDR3 bases: TGTGCCAGCAGCCCCTCAGTGGCGGGGTTGGGTGGCTACACCTTC.

The V call is TRBV3-1 (or the pseudogene TRBV3-2), the J call TRBJ2-3; the D is unclear. Germline V CDR1 and CDR2: LGHDT, YNNKEL (reference sequence). Deletions cut 5 bases from V and 3 bases from J, with 9 bases between. The CDR3 length is 13 residues. The CDR3 nucleotides are TGTGCCAGCAGCTCACTCGTGACAGATACGCAGTATTTT. It is translated as CASSSLVTDTQYF.

The chain is built from TRBV6-2 or TRBV6-3 and TRBJ1-4, with no clear D. Per the germline V gene, CDR1 is MNHEY and CDR2 is SVGEGT. The length of the CDR3 is 13 residues. The V and J ends lost 2 bases and 8 bases respectively, with 9 bases between them. Here the CDR3 DNA reads TGTGCCAGCAGTTACGCAGGCCCCGAAAAACTGTTTTTT. Its translation is CASSYAGPEKLFF.

This rearrangement joins TRBV27 to TRBJ2-2; 9 bases fit TRBD1. This CDR3 is 16 amino acids long. V was pared by 6 bases and J by 6 bases, with 11 bases of the junction left unmatched. Germline loops: CDR1 MNHEY, CDR2 SMNVEV (reference sequence). This chain's CDR3 is CASRLPGQGEAGELFF. Here the CDR3 DNA reads TGTGCCAGCAGACTACCGGGACAGGGTGAAGCCGGGGAGCTGTTTTTT.

The chain employs TRBV7-8 and TRBJ1-1; no clear D gene. The length of the CDR3 is 14 residues. V was shortened by 1 base and J by 1 base, with 7 bases between the two germline ends. Per the germline V gene, CDR1 is SGHVS and CDR2 is FQNEAQ. CDR3 protein: CASSLVEGNTEAFF. In DNA, the CDR3 is TGTGCCAGCAGCTTAGTCGAGGGGAACACTGAAGCTTTCTTT.

The chain employs TRBV13 and TRBJ1-1; no clear D. This CDR3 spans 15 amino acids. Germline CDR1 PRHDT, CDR2 FYEKMQ (reference sequence). Trimming shortened V by 7 bases and J by 4 bases, and 19 bases separated the two germline ends. The chain's CDR3 is CASTRTVEFPTEAFF. In nucleotides, the CDR3 is TGTGCCAGCACCCGAACTGTGGAGTTCCCCACTGAAGCTTTCTTT. The whole variable domain, filled in from reference TRBV13 and TRBJ1-1, reads AAGVIQSPRHLIKEKRETATLKCYPIPRHDTVYWYQQGPGQDPQFLISFYEKMQSDKGSIPDRFSAQQFSDYHSELNMSSLELGDSALYFCASTRTVEFPTEAFFGQGTRLTVV.

The rearrangement joins TRBV30 to TRBJ1-5; 8 bases match TRBD1. CDR3 length: 19 residues. The J segment lost 5 bases and the V segment lost 5 bases, leaving 23 bases of the junction unmatched. Germline V CDR1 and CDR2: GTSNPN, SVGIG (reference sequence). Here the CDR3 DNA reads TGTGCCTGGGGAGGGGGGTCGACAGGGGCCTTAGAAGGGGATCAGCCCCAGCATTTT. This translates into CAWGGGSTGALEGDQPQHF.

The rearrangement joins TRBV9 to TRBJ2-1; D gene uncertain. The length of the CDR3 is 16 residues. Trimming took 5 bases from V and 0 from J, leaving 15 bases between them. Germline V gene data show CDR1 as SGDLS and CDR2 as YYNGEE. CDR3 residues: CASSSPTLHSYNEQFF. The CDR3, as DNA: TGTGCCAGCAGTTCTCCTACTCTCCACTCCTACAATGAGCAGTTCTTC.

This sequence joins TRBV24-1 and TRBJ1-2; D possibly corresponds to TRBD1 (5 bases). Germline V CDR1 and CDR2: KGHDR, SFDVKD. Trimming took 4 bases from V and 4 from J, leaving 6 bases between them. The CDR3 spans 12 residues. This CDR3 reads CATSDTGYGYTF. For the CDR3, the DNA is TGTGCCACCAGTGACACAGGCTATGGCTACACCTTC.

This chain connects TRBV4-3 to TRBJ2-1; TRBD2 might be the D (7 bases). The germline CDR1 and CDR2 sequences are LGHNA and YSLEER. Trimming removed 0 bases at V and 8 bases at J, with 20 bases between. There are 17 residues in the CDR3. CDR3 nucleotides: TGCGCCAGCAGCCAAGAGGGGGGGGCAGGGCGATTCGATGAGCAGTTCTTC. Protein: CASSQEGGAGRFDEQFF.

The table lists this clone with a count of one. The rearrangement uses TRBV15 and TRBJ1-3, with TRBD1 matching over 8 bases. The CDR3 runs to 15 residues. Germline-derived CDR1 and CDR2 are LNHNV and YYDKDF (reference sequence). V lost 3 bases, J lost 3 bases, and 4 bases stayed unmatched. CDR3 amino acids: CATSSTGGYGNTIYF. CDR3 bases: TGTGCCACCAGCAGTACAGGGGGTTATGGAAACACCATATATTTT.

This chain links TRBV19 with TRBJ1-1, with 9 bases aligning to TRBD1. J was trimmed by 4 bases and V by 4 bases; bases with no gene match: 7. Per germline, CDR1 LNHDA and CDR2 SQIVND (reference sequence). The CDR3 is made up of 15 amino acids. The CDR3 nucleotides read TGTGCCAGTAGTACCGGGACAGGGTTTTTCACTGAAGCTTTCTTT. Protein product: CASSTGTGFFTEAFF.

V is TRBV7-8 and J is TRBJ2-7; 12 nucleotides match TRBD2. The CDR3 totals 18 residues. CDR1 is SGHVS, CDR2 FQNEAQ, per germline. Trimming took 5 bases from V and 3 from J; bases not matched to a gene: 14. CDR3 DNA sequence: TGTGCCAGCAGCCCCCGGGGGCAGACTAGCGGGAGTTTCTACGAGCAGTACTTC. This gives the protein CASSPRGQTSGSFYEQYF.

The chain carries TRBV7-2 and TRBJ2-7; 8 nucleotides align to TRBD2. Germline assignment: CDR1 SGHTA and CDR2 FQGNSA. The CDR3 loop spans 15 amino acids. J was trimmed by 5 bases and V by 0 bases; bases with no gene match: 6. This CDR3 is CASSLAGEAGDEQYF. The CDR3 DNA follows: TGTGCCAGCAGCTTAGCGGGGGAAGCGGGAGACGAGCAGTACTTC.

V and J are TRBV13 and TRBJ1-2; 9 bases are a match to TRBD1. Looked up from germline, CDR1 is PRHDT and CDR2 is FYEKMQ (reference sequence). The CDR3 extends over 12 amino acids. The V and J ends lost 5 bases and 10 bases, in that order; junction bases with no gene match: 5. CDR3 nucleotides: TGTGCCAGCAGCCATACAGGGGGCGACTACACCTTC. Protein product: CASSHTGGDYTF.

The genes are TRBV7-6 and TRBJ1-1; D uncertain. Germline assignment: CDR1 SGHVS and CDR2 FNYEAQ. The CDR3 consists of 18 residues. Trimming left V 3 bases short and J 2 bases short, with 22 bases between. In DNA, the CDR3 is TGTGCCAGCAGCTTTGATAGGGCCGGGAAAAGGACTAACACTGAAGCTTTCTTT. This gives the protein CASSFDRAGKRTNTEAFF.

The rearrangement joins TRBV6-2 or TRBV6-3 to TRBJ1-5; 10 bases map to TRBD1. Germline CDR1 and CDR2: MNHEY and SVGEGT. V shed 5 bases, J shed 4 bases, and the junction held 5 bases outside the gene matches. CDR3 length equals 15 residues. The DNA of the CDR3 is TGTGCCAGCAGTAGTCCGGGACAGGGGAATCAGCCCCAGCATTTT. This encodes CASSSPGQGNQPQHF.

This clone was counted only a few times. The chain joins TRBV28 to TRBJ1-2; 7 nucleotides align to TRBD1. The CDR3 is made up of 17 amino acids. J was trimmed by 6 bases and V by 1 base; bases with no gene match: 14. The germline gives CDR1 MDHEN, CDR2 SYDVKM. CDR3 residues: CASSLSATGRLNHGYTF. DNA of the CDR3: TGTGCCAGCAGTTTATCCGCGACAGGGCGGCTCAATCATGGCTACACCTTC.